The entry below describes one T cell receptor (beta chain). Antigen unknown. CDR1 is LNHDA and CDR2 is SQIVND in the germline V gene (reference sequence). The CDR3 runs 15 residues. V was pared by 3 bases and J by 3 bases, with 15 bases between. The entry originates in a study of blood T cells in healthy people across ages. Study-wide findings and caveats: Long-lived donors carried more naive CD4+ cells and greater diversity than aged donors. Using unsorted PBMCs precluded a conclusive naive versus antigen-experienced comparison.

Primers used in a second PCR of about 6 to 11 cycles were a sample-barcoded 5' primer and a J-beta primer mix. MiXCR, run by TCRdb on the 5' RACE reads, gives a single entry per CDR3 protein. The sample lists 600,000 or so distinct CDR3 sequences; under 55% were seen once. The J gene is TRBJ2-7, the V gene TRBV19; perhaps TRBD2 as D (6 bases). The clonotype was recovered from a man at least 80 years old in good health. The specimen sequenced was blood. CDR3 nucleotides: TGTGCCAGTAGTATCGGGGGTGACGGAAACTACGAGCAGTACTTC. Encoded protein: CASSIGGDGNYEQYF. Together with reference TRBV19 and TRBJ2-7, the CDR3 gives the full variable domain: DGGITQSPKYLFRKEGQNVTLSCEQNLNHDAMYWYRQDPGQGLRLIYYSQIVNDFQKGDIAEGYSVSREKKESFPLTVTSAQKNPTAFYLCASSIGGDGNYEQYFGPGTRLTVT.